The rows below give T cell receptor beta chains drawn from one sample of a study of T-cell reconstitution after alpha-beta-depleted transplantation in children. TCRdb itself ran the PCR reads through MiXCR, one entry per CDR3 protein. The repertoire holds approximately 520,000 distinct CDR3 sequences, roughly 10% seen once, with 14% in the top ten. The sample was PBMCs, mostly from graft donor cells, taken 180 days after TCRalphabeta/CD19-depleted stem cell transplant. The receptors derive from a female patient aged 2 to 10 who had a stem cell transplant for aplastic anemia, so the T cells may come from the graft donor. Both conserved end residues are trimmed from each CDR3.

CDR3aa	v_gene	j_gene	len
ASSYGQGPSGEQY	TRBV27	TRBJ2-7	13
ASSLDAPGNQPQH	TRBV27	TRBJ1-5	13
ASSLRDRVKETQY	TRBV28	TRBJ2-5	13
ASRKRQGSRPYGYT	TRBV19	TRBJ1-2	14
ASSLGQGGYNEQF	TRBV7-2	TRBJ2-1	13
ASSPPTSGTGETQY	TRBV28	TRBJ2-5	14
ASSVGVANSYEQY	TRBV9	TRBJ2-7	13
ASTQHRGTQY	TRBV7-8	TRBJ2-3	10
GHVFRGAHYEQY	TRBV7-9	TRBJ2-7	12
SAWLTQWPEQY	TRBV20-1	TRBJ2-7	11
ASSSSGPNNSPLH	TRBV7-2	TRBJ1-6	13
AISETPTGALNTEAF	TRBV10-3	TRBJ1-1	15
SAREPRGRQGRVVLAAKDTQY	TRBV20-1	TRBJ2-3	21
SVHLGREIDEQF	TRBV20-1	TRBJ2-1	12
ASSSLGRKETQY	TRBV6-5	TRBJ2-5	12
SVEELAGLTDTQY	TRBV29-1	TRBJ2-3	13
ASSPLTSGRDYEQY	TRBV27	TRBJ2-7	14
ASSTRHGGYT	TRBV9	TRBJ1-2	10
SAPGREIDNEQF	TRBV20-1	TRBJ2-1	12
AITPGTSIYNEQF	TRBV10-3	TRBJ2-1	13
SARDGQRWQDSQY	TRBV20-1	TRBJ2-5	13
ASSLDSVYGYT	TRBV7-2	TRBJ1-2	11
ASSPTGTSGYYEQY	TRBV28	TRBJ2-7	14
ASSLLGRLLAKNIQY	TRBV5-1	TRBJ2-4	15
ASSSRDREWNTEAF	TRBV5-4	TRBJ1-1	14
ASSRSSGWPGELF	TRBV19	TRBJ2-2	13
ASRNPYRGLGYT	TRBV5-1	TRBJ1-2	12
ATSLGLADHTGELF	TRBV15	TRBJ2-2	14
ASSTTGQSPLH	TRBV5-1	TRBJ1-6	11
ASRGVGQGNQPQH	TRBV25-1	TRBJ1-5	13
ASSFIVGGRDASTDTQY	TRBV11-3	TRBJ2-3	17
AWTLGQASTDTQY	TRBV30	TRBJ2-3	13
SARVLGAQETQY	TRBV20-1	TRBJ2-5	12
ASSRTGTSGRWADTQY	TRBV14	TRBJ2-3	16
ASSPNRGRDYEQY	TRBV7-6	TRBJ2-7	13
ASSSTRGLSYNEQF	TRBV5-1	TRBJ2-1	14
SVRRPDEKLF	TRBV29-1	TRBJ1-4	10
ASSKSSGGARESPLH	TRBV21-1	TRBJ1-6	15
ASSLVSATGNQPQH	TRBV7-9	TRBJ1-5	14
ASSTWGSHTEAF	TRBV12-3/TRBV12-4	TRBJ1-1	12
ASSTAAGRNYGYT	TRBV6-1	TRBJ1-2	13
SARDRPGQVHYGYT	TRBV20-1	TRBJ1-2	14
SAPGGGSTDTQY	TRBV20-1	TRBJ2-3	12
ASSQFDRAPDTGELF	TRBV4-2	TRBJ2-2	15
ASSLAGTKNIQY	TRBV6-5	TRBJ2-4	12
ASSPQGAGVHPSRGAYEQY	TRBV11-2	TRBJ2-7	19
ASSLSGLAGVYEQY	TRBV27	TRBJ2-7	14
ASSPGTGNNEQF	TRBV5-1	TRBJ2-1	12
SVSARVDTQY	TRBV29-1	TRBJ2-3	10
ASSLRWEANTGELF	TRBV28	TRBJ2-2	14
SVGGTGPQPQH	TRBV29-1	TRBJ1-5	11
SAWRAGGSPTNEKLF	TRBV29-1	TRBJ1-4	15
ASSQALHRPGNIQY	TRBV4-3	TRBJ2-4	14
ASSASTGATITDTQY	TRBV9	TRBJ2-3	15
ASRYTDRGGEKLF	TRBV12-3/TRBV12-4	TRBJ1-4	13